The rows below give T cell receptor beta chains drawn from one sample of a study of T cells after yellow fever vaccination. MiXCR was run by TCRdb on the 5' RACE reads, yielding one entry per CDR3 protein. The table shows a few hundred thousand distinct CDR3 sequences, with 19% occurring only once. Source: PBMCs, taken 15 days after the yellow fever booster vaccination. These receptors were collected from a man aged 30-40 years who received the YFV17D yellow fever vaccine. CDR3s include the opening cysteine and the closing phenylalanine or tryptophan. The order of the fields is clone size, D gene, J gene, V gene, CDR3 DNA, CDR3 protein. The D gene is left open where the match is weak. Size values are once, few and many counts, or a class for expanded clones, and some rows have none.

abundance: few
d_gene: TRBD2
j_gene: TRBJ2-1
v_gene: TRBV15
CDR3nt: TGTGCCACCAGCAGAGATACGGGAGGGCCTCGGAATGAGCAGTTCTTC
CDR3aa: CATSRDTGGPRNEQFF

abundance: -
d_gene: TRBD1
j_gene: TRBJ1-2
v_gene: TRBV6-1
CDR3nt: TGTGCCAGCAGCCAGGGCAGCGGACAGGGGGCCAGCTACACCTTC
CDR3aa: CASSQGSGQGASYTF

abundance: -
d_gene: -
j_gene: TRBJ2-3
v_gene: TRBV7-2
CDR3nt: TGTGCCAGCAGCCTCGTCGAGGACAGCACAGATACGCAGTATTTT
CDR3aa: CASSLVEDSTDTQYF

abundance: -
d_gene: TRBD2
j_gene: TRBJ2-1
v_gene: TRBV10-1
CDR3nt: TGCGCCAGCAGTCCCAGCAAGCGGGAGGGCCCGGGCTACAATGAGCAGTTCTTC
CDR3aa: CASSPSKREGPGYNEQFF

abundance: -
d_gene: TRBD2
j_gene: TRBJ2-5
v_gene: TRBV11-2
CDR3nt: TGTGCCAGCAGCTTAAAACTAGCGGGAGTTGGGACCCAGTACTTC
CDR3aa: CASSLKLAGVGTQYF

abundance: few
d_gene: -
j_gene: TRBJ2-7
v_gene: TRBV6-5
CDR3nt: TGTGCCAGCAGTTACCTGAGCTCCTACGAGCAGTACTTC
CDR3aa: CASSYLSSYEQYF

abundance: -
d_gene: -
j_gene: TRBJ2-7
v_gene: TRBV19
CDR3nt: TGTGCCAGTAACGGACACGATTCCTACGAGCAGTACTTC
CDR3aa: CASNGHDSYEQYF

abundance: -
d_gene: -
j_gene: TRBJ2-2
v_gene: TRBV7-3
CDR3nt: TGTGCCAGCAGCTTATCGAGTCTTCCGGGGGAGCTGTTTTTT
CDR3aa: CASSLSSLPGELFF

abundance: -
d_gene: TRBD2
j_gene: TRBJ2-5
v_gene: TRBV7-9
CDR3nt: TGTGCCAGCAGCTTTAGGACTAGCGACCAAGAGACCCAGTACTTC
CDR3aa: CASSFRTSDQETQYF

abundance: few
d_gene: -
j_gene: TRBJ2-2
v_gene: TRBV6-6
CDR3nt: TGTGCCAGCAGTTCTACCCTCGCCGGGGAGCTGTTTTTT
CDR3aa: CASSSTLAGELFF

abundance: -
d_gene: -
j_gene: TRBJ1-6
v_gene: TRBV2
CDR3nt: TGTGCCAGCACCGGATTACCTAATTCACCCCTCCACTTT
CDR3aa: CASTGLPNSPLHF

abundance: -
d_gene: -
j_gene: TRBJ2-7
v_gene: TRBV12-3/TRBV12-4
CDR3nt: TGTGCCAGCAGGGGATCGATCTACGAGCAGTACTTC
CDR3aa: CASRGSIYEQYF

abundance: -
d_gene: -
j_gene: TRBJ2-1
v_gene: TRBV7-7
CDR3nt: TGTGCTAGCAGCTTGGGCCCTAGGAATGAGCAGTTCTTC
CDR3aa: CASSLGPRNEQFF

abundance: -
d_gene: -
j_gene: TRBJ2-1
v_gene: TRBV3-1
CDR3nt: TGTGCCAGCAGCCAAGATTGGAGCGGCCGTGAGCAGTTCTTC
CDR3aa: CASSQDWSGREQFF

abundance: -
d_gene: -
j_gene: TRBJ2-1
v_gene: TRBV27
CDR3nt: TGTGCCAGCAGTTTCTGGGCAGGGAATAAGTTCTTC
CDR3aa: CASSFWAGNKFF

abundance: few
d_gene: -
j_gene: TRBJ2-7
v_gene: TRBV9
CDR3nt: TGTGCCAGCAGCGCTCTCGAGAGAGGGGAGCAGTACTTC
CDR3aa: CASSALERGEQYF

abundance: few
d_gene: -
j_gene: TRBJ1-5
v_gene: TRBV7-2
CDR3nt: TGTGCCAGCAGCGTAGGGGGGTTGGGCAATCAGCCCCAGCATTTT
CDR3aa: CASSVGGLGNQPQHF

abundance: few
d_gene: TRBD1
j_gene: TRBJ1-2
v_gene: TRBV2
CDR3nt: TGTGCCAGCACGGGGGCAGGGGGAACTTATGGCTACACCTTC
CDR3aa: CASTGAGGTYGYTF

abundance: -
d_gene: TRBD2
j_gene: TRBJ2-3
v_gene: TRBV5-6
CDR3nt: TGTGCCAGCAGCTTGTTTAGCGGGAGGGCGGAAGATACGCAGTATTTT
CDR3aa: CASSLFSGRAEDTQYF

abundance: few
d_gene: -
j_gene: TRBJ2-1
v_gene: TRBV5-4
CDR3nt: TGTGCCAGCAGCATAAACGCCTACAATGAGCAGTTCTTC
CDR3aa: CASSINAYNEQFF

abundance: -
d_gene: -
j_gene: TRBJ2-1
v_gene: TRBV11-2
CDR3nt: TGTGCCAGCACCTACTTGAGCTCCTACAATGAGCAGTTCTTC
CDR3aa: CASTYLSSYNEQFF

abundance: -
d_gene: TRBD1
j_gene: TRBJ1-2
v_gene: TRBV5-1
CDR3nt: TGCGCCAGCAGCAAAGACAGGGGCTACAACTATGGCTACACCTTC
CDR3aa: CASSKDRGYNYGYTF

abundance: -
d_gene: TRBD2
j_gene: TRBJ2-5
v_gene: TRBV6-5
CDR3nt: TGTGCCAGCAGTTACCGGGGGACTAGCGCCCAAGAGACCCAGTACTTC
CDR3aa: CASSYRGTSAQETQYF

abundance: few
d_gene: -
j_gene: TRBJ2-1
v_gene: TRBV12-3/TRBV12-4
CDR3nt: TGTGCCAGCGGGAGAACCCCGGGGGTCTCCTACAATGAGCAGTTCTTC
CDR3aa: CASGRTPGVSYNEQFF

abundance: -
d_gene: TRBD2
j_gene: TRBJ2-5
v_gene: TRBV10-3
CDR3nt: TGTGCCATCAGTGAGTCGAGCGGGAGGGCCGAAACCCAGTACTTC
CDR3aa: CAISESSGRAETQYF

abundance: -
d_gene: -
j_gene: TRBJ1-1
v_gene: TRBV5-1
CDR3nt: TGCGCCAGCAGCCCCGGAGGGATGATAGTGGCTTTCTTT
CDR3aa: CASSPGGMIVAFF

abundance: -
d_gene: TRBD2
j_gene: TRBJ2-3
v_gene: TRBV9
CDR3nt: TGTGCCAGCAGCGTAGTTGGGACCTCGCGGGGGACAGATACGCAGTATTTT
CDR3aa: CASSVVGTSRGTDTQYF

abundance: -
d_gene: -
j_gene: TRBJ1-1
v_gene: TRBV9
CDR3nt: TGTGCCAGCAGCGTAACGATCGAGGGCACTGAAGCTTTCTTT
CDR3aa: CASSVTIEGTEAFF

abundance: -
d_gene: TRBD2
j_gene: TRBJ2-3
v_gene: TRBV12-3/TRBV12-4
CDR3nt: TGTGCCAGCAGCGCGGGAGGTGCAGATACGCAGTATTTT
CDR3aa: CASSAGGADTQYF

abundance: -
d_gene: -
j_gene: TRBJ2-7
v_gene: TRBV6-1
CDR3nt: TGTGCCAGCAGTACCACTCGGAGGGGGAGGCCCCACGAGCAGTACTTC
CDR3aa: CASSTTRRGRPHEQYF

abundance: -
d_gene: TRBD1
j_gene: TRBJ2-7
v_gene: TRBV7-9
CDR3nt: TGTGCCAGCACCGAAAGAACAGGGGCCTACGAGCAGTACTTC
CDR3aa: CASTERTGAYEQYF

abundance: -
d_gene: TRBD2
j_gene: TRBJ2-5
v_gene: TRBV20-1
CDR3nt: TGCAGTGCTCCCGCGAGAACTAGCGGGACTCAAGAGACCCAGTACTTC
CDR3aa: CSAPARTSGTQETQYF

abundance: -
d_gene: -
j_gene: TRBJ2-1
v_gene: TRBV27
CDR3nt: TGTGCCAGCAGTGCCTATCTAGGATCCTACAATGAGCAGTTCTTC
CDR3aa: CASSAYLGSYNEQFF

abundance: -
d_gene: TRBD1
j_gene: TRBJ1-1
v_gene: TRBV7-2
CDR3nt: TGTGCCAGCAGCCCGTGGACAGGCAACACTGAAGCTTTCTTT
CDR3aa: CASSPWTGNTEAFF

abundance: few
d_gene: TRBD1
j_gene: TRBJ2-1
v_gene: TRBV12-3/TRBV12-4
CDR3nt: TGTGCCAGCAGTTTACGGCAGGGGGCAGATGAGCAGTTCTTC
CDR3aa: CASSLRQGADEQFF

abundance: -
d_gene: -
j_gene: TRBJ1-1
v_gene: TRBV20-1
CDR3nt: TGCAGTGCTTCCCTAGTCGGACGGAACACTGAAGCTTTCTTT
CDR3aa: CSASLVGRNTEAFF

abundance: few
d_gene: -
j_gene: TRBJ2-7
v_gene: TRBV28
CDR3nt: TGTGCCAGCAGTTTATCCAGGGTCTACGAGCAGTACTTC
CDR3aa: CASSLSRVYEQYF

abundance: few
d_gene: -
j_gene: TRBJ1-2
v_gene: TRBV7-8
CDR3nt: TGTGCCAGCAGTCAAGAGAGGGGGAGGTGGAACTCTAACTATGGCTACACCTTC
CDR3aa: CASSQERGRWNSNYGYTF

abundance: -
d_gene: TRBD1
j_gene: TRBJ1-6
v_gene: TRBV12-3/TRBV12-4
CDR3nt: TGTGCCAGCAGCCCCGACAGGGGCGGTTCACCCCTCCACTTT
CDR3aa: CASSPDRGGSPLHF

abundance: -
d_gene: TRBD2
j_gene: TRBJ2-6
v_gene: TRBV5-4
CDR3nt: TGTGCCAGCAGCTCAGGGGTCCTAGCGGGAGACTTCTCTGGGGCCAACGTCCTGACTTTC
CDR3aa: CASSSGVLAGDFSGANVLTF

abundance: -
d_gene: -
j_gene: TRBJ2-2
v_gene: TRBV28
CDR3nt: TGTGCCAGCAGTTCCTACGCTCCCACCGCCTCCGGGGAGCTGTTTTTT
CDR3aa: CASSSYAPTASGELFF

abundance: -
d_gene: -
j_gene: TRBJ1-1
v_gene: TRBV3-1
CDR3nt: TGTGCCAGCAGCTTCACTGGGACATCTGAAGCTTTCTTT
CDR3aa: CASSFTGTSEAFF

abundance: few
d_gene: -
j_gene: TRBJ2-1
v_gene: TRBV5-5
CDR3nt: TGTGCCAGCAGCTTGGTTGAAGGGCAGTTCAATGAGCAGTTCTTC
CDR3aa: CASSLVEGQFNEQFF

abundance: -
d_gene: TRBD2
j_gene: TRBJ2-7
v_gene: TRBV3-1
CDR3nt: TGTGCCAGCAGTTCCAGCGGGAGCCCTACCTACGAGCAGTACTTC
CDR3aa: CASSSSGSPTYEQYF

abundance: many
d_gene: TRBD1
j_gene: TRBJ2-3
v_gene: TRBV6-4
CDR3nt: TGTGCCAGCAGTGTGGGGACAGGGGATACAGATACGCAGTATTTT
CDR3aa: CASSVGTGDTDTQYF

abundance: few
d_gene: -
j_gene: TRBJ2-7
v_gene: TRBV29-1
CDR3nt: TGCAGCGTTGGGGACGAGCCCTACGAGCAGTACTTC
CDR3aa: CSVGDEPYEQYF

abundance: few
d_gene: -
j_gene: TRBJ2-2
v_gene: TRBV5-6
CDR3nt: TGTGCCAGCAGCTTAATGACAGGCGGGGAGCTGTTTTTT
CDR3aa: CASSLMTGGELFF

abundance: few
d_gene: -
j_gene: TRBJ1-1
v_gene: TRBV7-9
CDR3nt: TGTGCCACCTGGTGGGCCACTGAAGCTTTCTTT
CDR3aa: CATWWATEAFF

abundance: -
d_gene: -
j_gene: TRBJ2-2
v_gene: TRBV20-1
CDR3nt: TGCAGTGCGAGGCCCCTCCGTGCCCATTCATTGTCCGGGGAGCTGTTTTTT
CDR3aa: CSARPLRAHSLSGELFF

abundance: -
d_gene: TRBD2
j_gene: TRBJ2-7
v_gene: TRBV20-1
CDR3nt: TGCAGTGCTACCGCGACTAGCGGGAGACCCTACGAGCAGTACTTC
CDR3aa: CSATATSGRPYEQYF

abundance: few
d_gene: -
j_gene: TRBJ2-1
v_gene: TRBV12-3/TRBV12-4
CDR3nt: TGTGCCAGCAGTTTAGCGGGAGCCCCTCGGGAGCAGTTCTTC
CDR3aa: CASSLAGAPREQFF

abundance: many
d_gene: -
j_gene: TRBJ2-7
v_gene: TRBV20-1
CDR3nt: TGCAGTGCAGAAGCTCCGGGGTCGGACGACGAGCAGTACTTC
CDR3aa: CSAEAPGSDDEQYF

abundance: once
d_gene: TRBD2
j_gene: TRBJ2-3
v_gene: TRBV6-2/TRBV6-3
CDR3nt: TGTGCCAGCAGTTACGAGGCTAGCGGGAGTGGCACAGATACGCAGTATTTT
CDR3aa: CASSYEASGSGTDTQYF

abundance: -
d_gene: -
j_gene: TRBJ1-2
v_gene: TRBV7-2
CDR3nt: TGTGCCAGCAGCCCCGGACAGCCGATAAGGATCTTC
CDR3aa: CASSPGQPIRIF